This T cell receptor (beta chain) originates from a study of T cells in Graves' hyperthyroidism and ophthalmopathy (dated 2019 in TCRdb). For the wider study: Peripheral blood was collected at initial diagnosis, before any treatment. Prospective prediction of ophthalmopathy was tested in an independent validation cohort consisting of 18 to 20 hyperthyroidism patients and approximately 16 patients who later progressed to ophthalmopathy. Following sampling, methimazole starting at 30 mg daily was given to hyperthyroidism patients, and high-dose intravenous methylprednisolone was given to ophthalmopathy patients. The paper reports TCR Vbeta CDR3 sequencing of about 140 peripheral blood samples: under 45 ophthalmopathy, under 80 hyperthyroidism and approximately 17 progressor patients. The study also compared thyroid tissue and blood T-cell repertoires from about six Graves' hyperthyroidism patients. To identify distinguishing TCR V-J signatures, a discovery cohort of roughly 100 patients was used, comprising roughly 45 with Graves' ophthalmopathy and about 59 with stable Graves' hyperthyroidism. The approximately 100 discovery patients were randomly split 7:3 into training and test sets. General study outcomes and caveats: During validation, the model predicted progression to ophthalmopathy a median of approximately 6.5 months ahead of onset, with roughly 65% sensitivity and under 85% specificity. Ophthalmopathy was separated from stable hyperthyroidism by a 13 V-J signature model, with just over 85% sensitivity and 81% to 83% specificity obtained in cross-validation and 80%/75% obtained in testing. Sample size was not statistically predetermined, and blinding of investigators to group allocation was not performed. Most expanded thyroid clonotypes (frequency above 0.001) were also detected in blood, a finding suggesting that blood repertoires may reflect thyroid immune responses.

Amplification of TCR beta CDR3 regions was carried out from RNA transcripts. A first-round RT-PCR of the TCR CDR3 used the HTBI primer set with the Qiagen OneStep RT-PCR kit. Libraries were constructed in a second round of multiplex PCR, after which size selection and purification were carried out. Paired-end sequencing of the libraries was performed with 100 bp reads on an Illumina HiSeq2000. As for the original processing: SOAPnuke was used to process the raw data, removing reads that contained adapters or uncalled bases, had a mean Phred below 15, or lacked an exact match to the constant primer or identifier. COPE v1.2.5 was used to merge the high-quality paired reads, and each unique nucleotide sequence was defined as a clonotype. Clonotypes were aligned to IMGT TRBV, TRBD and TRBJ reference segments using MiTCR v1.1. Only V-J combinations with frequency above 0.0001, covering 99.2% of repertoires, were analysed. The TCS score was defined as F50 (clonal expansion) divided by E x V (chaos), with BLOSUM62-based TCRdist calculated between CDR3 peptides within each V-J. Welch's t-statistics and random forest reduced around 510 V-J features to 13, which were used in a naive Bayes classifier (R e1071). Clones were called with MiXCR by TCRdb after fastp trimmed the public reads at Q25, and only in-frame beta chains were retained. Each record represents a unique CDR3 protein, reported with the most common genes and DNA among its rows. Clone size and V and J calls follow TCRdb, not the original study. The sample table shows about 610,000 distinct CDR3 sequences, and approximately 15% are seen once. The ten top clones hold 3% to 4% of the sample.

V and J are trimmed by 10 bases and 12 bases, and the gene matches miss 11 bases of the junction. The CDR3 starts with the cysteine, ends with the phenylalanine, and has 12 residues. The retained sequence is limited to the CDR3, 36 bases, with the frame set at the first base. The germline V gene sets CDR1 to MNHNS and CDR2 to SASEGT. Ophthalmopathy patients had moderately to severely active disease, Clinical Activity Score of at least 3, NOSPECS grade of at least 4, and duration under 3 months. Patients with uncontrolled infections, other autoimmune diseases, pregnancy or lactation were excluded. Diagnoses relied on clinical symptoms, serum thyroxine and TRAb, thyroid ultrasound and orbital computed tomography. PBMCs were separated from 10 ml of fresh peripheral blood using Ficoll-Paque density gradient centrifugation. Total RNA was extracted with Trizol reagent, and quality was checked on an Agilent 2100 Bioanalyzer.

Regarding this clonotype: Its antigen is not yet known. No base quality information exists; no much larger clone differs at one position.

What was sequenced was blood. The sequence joins TRBV6-1 to TRBJ2-1; 8 central bases correspond to TRBD2. The TCR originated in a middle-aged woman with Graves' ophthalmopathy. CDR3 sequence: CATQPGLDLQFF. The nucleotide sequence reads as follows: TGTGCCACCCAACCGGGACTAGACTTGCAGTTCTTC.